The present T cell receptor (beta chain) was sequenced within a study of blood T cell repertoires in COVID-19. Authors' processing steps: It was from reference gene primer amplification that nucleated cell counts were estimated. The method was immunoSEQ multiplex PCR; TCRdb's version includes in-frame clones alone and lacks a portion of them. Clone size and the V and J calls come from that table; the DNA yielded D and trimming. The sample records under 200,000 clones, under 85% being singletons. CDR1 PRHDT and CDR2 FYEKMQ come from the germline V gene (reference sequence). The V and J ends lost 2 bases and 6 bases, in that order; junction bases with no gene match: 17. This CDR3 spans 19 amino acids.

Sequencing was done on a sample of peripheral blood. The rearrangement links TRBV13 to TRBJ2-2; the match to TRBD1 covers 8 bases. The receptor comes from a man in his sixties with active or convalescent COVID-19. Written as DNA, the CDR3 is TGTGCCAGCAGCTTACGGCGGGGACAGGTCCGAAAGGCGGCCGGGGAGCTGTTTTTT. Translation gives CASSLRRGQVRKAAGELFF.